Shown below are 31 T cell receptor beta chains from a single sample sequenced in a study of monozygotic twins with inflammatory bowel disease. TCRdb derives one entry per CDR3 protein from the 5' RACE reads, leaving out DNA. This table holds about 210,000 distinct CDR3 sequences. The sample taken for sequencing was blood. The origin of the receptors is a human donor with ulcerative colitis or Crohn's disease, or a healthy co-twin of an affected twin (not recorded which).

The chain carries TRBV12-3 or TRBV12-4 and TRBJ1-1; the D call from TCRdb, TRBD1, cannot be confirmed without DNA. The CDR3 runs to 14 residues. CDR3: CASRKGQQNTEAFF.

The chain recombines TRBV19 with TRBJ2-5. The CDR3 has 13 amino acids. CDR1 LNHDA and CDR2 SQIVND come from the germline V gene (reference sequence). The CDR3 is CASSIEGWKTQYF.

CDR3 in amino acids: CASSQDPPGHYGYTF. The chain is built from TRBV4-1 and TRBJ1-2; TCRdb's D gene call, TRBD1, goes unchecked for lack of DNA. The CDR3 loop spans 15 amino acids. Germline CDR1 MGHRA, CDR2 YSYEKL.

The chain couples TRBV9 to TRBJ1-2. Germline CDR1 and CDR2: SGDLS and YYNGEE. The CDR3 covers 15 residues. This CDR3 reads CASSDGTETYYGYTF.

This sequence joins TRBV20-1 and TRBJ2-1; TCRdb outputs TRBD2, but without DNA this stays unchecked. In germline, CDR1 is DFQATT, CDR2 SNEGSKA (reference sequence). The CDR3 length is 13 residues. CDR3 amino acids: CSALAGVANEQFF.

This rearrangement joins TRBV20-1 to TRBJ2-3; TCRdb's D gene call, TRBD1, goes unchecked for lack of DNA. The CDR3 is 15 residues long. The V gene's germline CDR1 is DFQATT and CDR2 SNEGSKA (reference sequence). The CDR3 reads CSATPWGRGTDTQYF.

The chain uses TRBV7-2 and TRBJ2-5; TCRdb designates TRBD1, a call that cannot be tested without DNA. The CDR3 spans 14 residues. Germline CDR1 and CDR2: SGHTA and FQGNSA. The CDR3 here is CASSTGTAQETQYF.

V gene TRBV28 combines with J gene TRBJ1-4; with no DNA, the TCRdb D assignment of TRBD1 cannot be verified. The length of the CDR3 is 15 residues. Germline lookup yields CDR1 MDHEN and CDR2 SYDVKM. The CDR3: CASSFGGSFGEKLFF. The variable domain in full, completed from reference TRBV28 and TRBJ1-4, reads DVKVTQSSRYLVKRTGEKVFLECVQDMDHENMFWYRQDPGLGLRLIYFSYDVKMKEKGDIPEGYSVSREKKERFSLILESASTNQTSMYLCASSFGGSFGEKLFFGSGTQLSVL.

The genes are TRBV7-2 and TRBJ1-3. The CDR3 totals 12 residues. The germline V gene encodes CDR1 SGHTA and CDR2 FQGNSA. CDR3 region: CASSLNKNTIYF.

This sequence joins TRBV4-2 and TRBJ1-2; with no DNA, the TCRdb D assignment of TRBD1 cannot be verified. CDR1 is LGHNA and CDR2 is YNFKEQ in the germline V gene. This CDR3 comprises 14 residues. The CDR3 protein is CASSQQGGVYGYTF.

The rearrangement uses TRBV7-9 and TRBJ1-2; TCRdb's D call, TRBD1, is unchecked because there is no DNA. Germline assignment: CDR1 SEHNR and CDR2 FQNEAQ (reference sequence). This CDR3 contains 12 residues. The CDR3 loop is CASSPRDDSYTF.

The chain combines TRBV4-2 with TRBJ2-3. The V gene's germline CDR1 is LGHNA and CDR2 YNFKEQ. This CDR3 spans 17 amino acids. The CDR3 is CASSQDLGMTATDTQYF.

The rearrangement links TRBV5-4 to TRBJ2-3; TCRdb names TRBD2, which stays unverified in the absence of DNA. In germline, CDR1 is SGHNT, CDR2 YYREEE (reference sequence). This CDR3 is built from 17 residues. The CDR3 sequence is CASSPDPSGGAIDTQYF.

This sequence joins TRBV10-3 and TRBJ2-2; TCRdb's D call, TRBD1, is unchecked because there is no DNA. Germline V CDR1 and CDR2: ENHRY, SYGVKD. CDR3 length: 14 residues. The CDR3 here is CATNRESGTGELFF.

The V and J genes are TRBV6-5 and TRBJ2-7; TCRdb designates TRBD1, a call that cannot be tested without DNA. CDR1 and CDR2 (germline): MNHEY, SVGAGI. The CDR3 length is 15 residues. CDR3 residues: CASSYARDSSYEQYF.

The V gene is TRBV24-1, the J gene TRBJ1-2. Germline CDR1 and CDR2: KGHDR and SFDVKD. The CDR3 consists of 14 residues. The CDR3 sequence is CATSDLMGSYGYTF.

The chain joins TRBV20-1 to TRBJ2-7; absent DNA, TCRdb's TRBD1 call cannot be checked. The CDR3 is 15 amino acids. In germline, CDR1 is DFQATT, CDR2 SNEGSKA (reference sequence). The CDR3: CSAIRGGGVSYEQYF.

The gene calls are TRBV29-1 and TRBJ2-7; no DNA is available, so the TRBD1 call from TCRdb remains unchecked. This CDR3 has 13 residues. CDR1 is SQVTM and CDR2 is ANQGSEA in the germline V gene. This CDR3 reads CSVEPGTEKKQYF.

The chain couples TRBV12-3 or TRBV12-4 to TRBJ2-2; TCRdb indicates TRBD1, and absent DNA this call remains unverified. The CDR3 consists of 15 residues. The CDR3 loop reads CASSLRQGNTGELFF.

The chain recombines TRBV4-3 with TRBJ2-2; the D call from TCRdb, TRBD1, cannot be confirmed without DNA. There are 17 residues in the CDR3. Germline assignment: CDR1 LGHNA and CDR2 YSLEER. The chain's CDR3 is CASSQDGRGANTGELFF.

V usage is TRBV3-1 and J usage is TRBJ1-5. This CDR3 is 13 amino acids long. Germline-derived CDR1 and CDR2 are LGHDT and YNNKEL (reference sequence). The CDR3 loop reads CASSQGTFQPQHF. The full variable domain, with the rest looked up from reference TRBV3-1 and TRBJ1-5, is DTAVSQTPKYLVTQMGNDKSIKCEQNLGHDTMYWYKQDSKKFLKIMFSYNNKELIINETVPNRFSPKSPDKAHLNLHINSLELGDSAVYFCASSQGTFQPQHFGDGTRLSIL.

V and J are TRBV5-6 and TRBJ1-2. Germline-derived CDR1 and CDR2 are SGHDT and YYEEEE. This CDR3 comprises 14 residues. This CDR3 is CASSPYDLNYGYTF.

The chain carries TRBV5-1 and TRBJ2-1; TCRdb lists TRBD1, though no DNA is available to test this call. CDR1 is SGHRS and CDR2 is YFSETQ in the germline V gene. The CDR3 extends over 17 amino acids. The chain's CDR3 is CASSLTYRGDDYNEQFF.

The chain employs TRBV7-2 and TRBJ2-7. The CDR3 spans 13 residues. Germline-derived CDR1 and CDR2 are SGHTA and FQGNSA. The CDR3 is CASSPRTGREQYF.

This chain joins TRBV12-3 or TRBV12-4 and TRBJ2-6. There are 13 residues in the CDR3. CDR3 residues: CAVPASGANVLTF.

The chain joins TRBV4-1 to TRBJ1-5; lacking DNA, the TRBD1 call made by TCRdb goes unchecked. Germline V gene lookup returns CDR1 MGHRA and CDR2 YSYEKL. This CDR3 has 18 amino acids. CDR3 loop: CASSQGAGRTGKEEPQHF.

This rearrangement joins TRBV5-1 to TRBJ2-1; TCRdb outputs TRBD2, but without DNA this stays unchecked. The CDR3 has 15 residues. The V gene's germline CDR1 is SGHRS and CDR2 YFSETQ. Here the CDR3 reads CASSKGLAGGNEQFF.

The CDR3 is CASSPAGGPEAFF. The chain recombines TRBV7-9 with TRBJ1-1; with no DNA, the TCRdb D assignment of TRBD1 cannot be verified. CDR1 is SEHNR, CDR2 FQNEAQ, per germline (reference sequence). The CDR3 has 13 amino acids.

CDR3 sequence: CASRSPGRNTEAFF. This sequence joins TRBV6-2 or TRBV6-3 and TRBJ1-1; with no DNA, the TCRdb D assignment of TRBD1 cannot be verified. Germline V gene data show CDR1 as MNHEY and CDR2 as SVGEGT. The CDR3 is made up of 14 amino acids.

This sequence joins TRBV5-6 and TRBJ2-7; without DNA, the TCRdb call of TRBD1 cannot be checked. CDR1 and CDR2 (germline): SGHDT, YYEEEE. The CDR3 has 15 amino acids. The CDR3 sequence is CASSLRPQGIYEQYF.

The CDR3 spells CASSLAADEKLFF. The rearrangement joins TRBV12-3 or TRBV12-4 to TRBJ1-4. The CDR3 extends over 13 amino acids.